This T cell receptor beta chain was documented in a study of Graves' ophthalmopathy and Graves' hyperthyroidism. Using RNA transcripts, the TCR beta CDR3 regions were amplified. HTBI primers were used in a first-round RT-PCR, which preceded a second-round multiplex PCR. TCRdb redid the calling of the multiplex PCR reads with MiXCR, one entry per CDR3 protein. The repertoire includes 350,000 to 450,000 distinct CDR3 sequences, about 16% of them detected once, and roughly 1.5% sits in the top ten. As the starting material, more than 8 ml of fresh peripheral blood yielded the PBMCs. Many counts were recorded for this clonotype. V lost 8 bases and J lost 0, with 17 bases in between. The CDR3 has 16 amino acids. In germline, CDR1 is MDHEN, CDR2 SYDVKM.

The chain links TRBV28 to TRBJ2-4; D is perhaps TRBD1 (6 bases). Sequencing used peripheral blood. This TCR was sampled from a woman aged 18-30 years with Graves' ophthalmopathy. In DNA, the CDR3 is TGTGCCAGCCCCGGACAGCAAAAAATAGCCAAAAACATTCAGTACTTC. It is translated as CASPGQQKIAKNIQYF.